A selection of T cell receptor beta chains follows, all from one sample in a study of T cell responses to AZD1222 COVID-19 vaccine. The data were produced by immunoSEQ multiplex PCR, yet TCRdb's version contains in-frame clones alone and is incomplete. Of some 120,000 clones in the sample, 70% to 90% were seen once. The source material was peripheral blood, sampled on day 0 of AZD1222 vaccination. The receptors shown here come from an adult in good health. Both conserved end residues are part of each CDR3. The D gene is left open where the match is weak.

j_call: TRBJ2-3
v_call: TRBV5-1
d_call: TRBD1
cdr3_aa: CASGKTGKTDTQYF

j_call: TRBJ1-2
v_call: TRBV5-6
d_call: -
cdr3_aa: CASSLADGGYTF

j_call: TRBJ2-1
v_call: TRBV29-1
d_call: TRBD2
cdr3_aa: CSVETSGRANEQFF

j_call: TRBJ1-1
v_call: TRBV6-5
d_call: -
cdr3_aa: CASRGGTPGTEAFF

j_call: TRBJ2-1
v_call: TRBV12-3/TRBV12-4
d_call: -
cdr3_aa: CASSHRGGEQFF

j_call: TRBJ2-5
v_call: TRBV12-1
d_call: -
cdr3_aa: CAATAGGPLPETQYF

j_call: TRBJ2-7
v_call: TRBV6-5
d_call: -
cdr3_aa: CASRLHQGGSYEQYF

j_call: TRBJ1-4
v_call: TRBV5-1
d_call: TRBD1
cdr3_aa: CASSLGGQGANEKLFF

j_call: TRBJ1-2
v_call: TRBV19
d_call: -
cdr3_aa: CASSSHGYTF

j_call: TRBJ2-5
v_call: TRBV15
d_call: -
cdr3_aa: CATSRGVETQYF

j_call: TRBJ2-1
v_call: TRBV5-5
d_call: TRBD1
cdr3_aa: CASSSRTGDHNEQFF

j_call: TRBJ1-2
v_call: TRBV7-2
d_call: -
cdr3_aa: CASSLAVHRTSEGYTF

j_call: TRBJ1-1
v_call: TRBV4-1
d_call: -
cdr3_aa: CASSQGRGRGSMNTEAFF

j_call: TRBJ2-5
v_call: TRBV7-2
d_call: -
cdr3_aa: CASSGLWGLQETQYF

j_call: TRBJ2-7
v_call: TRBV5-1
d_call: TRBD1
cdr3_aa: CASSLAARGYEQYF

j_call: TRBJ2-2
v_call: TRBV7-9
d_call: TRBD2
cdr3_aa: CASSLGLAGSTGELFF

j_call: TRBJ2-6
v_call: TRBV5-4
d_call: TRBD1
cdr3_aa: CASSWGQGTSGANVLTF

j_call: TRBJ2-1
v_call: TRBV18
d_call: TRBD2
cdr3_aa: CASSPVGGNEQFF

j_call: TRBJ1-1
v_call: TRBV24-1
d_call: -
cdr3_aa: CATSDPRVLNTEAFF

j_call: TRBJ1-5
v_call: TRBV19
d_call: TRBD1
cdr3_aa: CASSIGQGRTQPQHF

j_call: TRBJ2-1
v_call: TRBV6-5
d_call: -
cdr3_aa: CASTLTRDEQFF

j_call: TRBJ2-3
v_call: TRBV19
d_call: TRBD2
cdr3_aa: CASSVLAGATDTQYF

j_call: TRBJ2-2
v_call: TRBV9
d_call: TRBD2
cdr3_aa: CASSSGTSGGTPTVFF

j_call: TRBJ1-1
v_call: TRBV5-4
d_call: -
cdr3_aa: CASSFLQEAFF

j_call: TRBJ2-3
v_call: TRBV14
d_call: -
cdr3_aa: CASSQFLADTQYF

j_call: TRBJ2-2
v_call: TRBV6-5
d_call: -
cdr3_aa: CAIKAGELFF

j_call: TRBJ1-6
v_call: TRBV6-5
d_call: -
cdr3_aa: CASMGVGSPLHF

j_call: TRBJ2-7
v_call: TRBV21-1
d_call: -
cdr3_aa: CASSKGDDTYEQYF

j_call: TRBJ2-5
v_call: TRBV30
d_call: -
cdr3_aa: CAWSTSTTQYF

j_call: TRBJ1-2
v_call: TRBV27
d_call: TRBD1
cdr3_aa: CASSLKGALYGYTF

j_call: TRBJ1-6
v_call: TRBV7-3
d_call: -
cdr3_aa: CASSLTGPGPYNSPLHF

j_call: TRBJ1-6
v_call: TRBV6-5
d_call: -
cdr3_aa: CASRSSLYNSPLHF

j_call: TRBJ1-1
v_call: TRBV24-1
d_call: -
cdr3_aa: CATSDNGGLGDTEAFF

j_call: TRBJ2-3
v_call: TRBV10-3
d_call: TRBD2
cdr3_aa: CAISEGLAGLTDTQYF

j_call: TRBJ1-2
v_call: TRBV7-3
d_call: TRBD1
cdr3_aa: CASSYGQGGPYGYTF

j_call: TRBJ1-4
v_call: TRBV5-1
d_call: -
cdr3_aa: CASSSGPGRGEKLFF

j_call: TRBJ1-2
v_call: TRBV5-6
d_call: -
cdr3_aa: CASSLDGAAYGYTF

j_call: TRBJ1-1
v_call: TRBV7-2
d_call: TRBD1
cdr3_aa: CASSLVRTGAGTEAFF

j_call: TRBJ1-1
v_call: TRBV7-9
d_call: -
cdr3_aa: CASSFQGLNTEAFF

j_call: TRBJ1-5
v_call: TRBV7-2
d_call: -
cdr3_aa: CASSLALNIGAGPQHF

j_call: TRBJ1-1
v_call: TRBV4-1
d_call: -
cdr3_aa: CASWGRTMNTEAFF

j_call: TRBJ2-3
v_call: TRBV11-1
d_call: -
cdr3_aa: CASSLSRGGDTQYF

j_call: TRBJ1-4
v_call: TRBV6-5
d_call: -
cdr3_aa: CASSYSAGLMEKLFF

j_call: TRBJ2-7
v_call: TRBV6-6
d_call: -
cdr3_aa: CASSYEREYAYEQYF

j_call: TRBJ1-1
v_call: TRBV7-9
d_call: -
cdr3_aa: CASSGGSTEAFF

j_call: TRBJ2-2
v_call: TRBV7-3
d_call: -
cdr3_aa: CASSPWGDTGELFF

j_call: TRBJ2-1
v_call: TRBV2
d_call: -
cdr3_aa: CASRRDARGEQFF

j_call: TRBJ2-5
v_call: TRBV6-5
d_call: -
cdr3_aa: CASSNGLETQYF

j_call: TRBJ2-3
v_call: TRBV5-5
d_call: -
cdr3_aa: CASSPTPYELEKGDTQYF

j_call: TRBJ2-7
v_call: TRBV5-1
d_call: -
cdr3_aa: CASSLGQSSYEQYF

j_call: TRBJ2-2
v_call: TRBV5-5
d_call: TRBD2
cdr3_aa: CASSLFYSGGAGTGELFF

j_call: TRBJ2-7
v_call: TRBV20-1
d_call: TRBD2
cdr3_aa: CSASVAGDTYEQYF

j_call: TRBJ2-3
v_call: TRBV7-2
d_call: -
cdr3_aa: CASSLKPPGQYF

j_call: TRBJ1-2
v_call: TRBV5-1
d_call: -
cdr3_aa: CASSLAGTTPNYGYTF

j_call: TRBJ2-3
v_call: TRBV27
d_call: TRBD2
cdr3_aa: CASSLNPSGGRDTQYF

j_call: TRBJ2-5
v_call: TRBV5-1
d_call: -
cdr3_aa: CASSLRQASFKQSGQETQYF